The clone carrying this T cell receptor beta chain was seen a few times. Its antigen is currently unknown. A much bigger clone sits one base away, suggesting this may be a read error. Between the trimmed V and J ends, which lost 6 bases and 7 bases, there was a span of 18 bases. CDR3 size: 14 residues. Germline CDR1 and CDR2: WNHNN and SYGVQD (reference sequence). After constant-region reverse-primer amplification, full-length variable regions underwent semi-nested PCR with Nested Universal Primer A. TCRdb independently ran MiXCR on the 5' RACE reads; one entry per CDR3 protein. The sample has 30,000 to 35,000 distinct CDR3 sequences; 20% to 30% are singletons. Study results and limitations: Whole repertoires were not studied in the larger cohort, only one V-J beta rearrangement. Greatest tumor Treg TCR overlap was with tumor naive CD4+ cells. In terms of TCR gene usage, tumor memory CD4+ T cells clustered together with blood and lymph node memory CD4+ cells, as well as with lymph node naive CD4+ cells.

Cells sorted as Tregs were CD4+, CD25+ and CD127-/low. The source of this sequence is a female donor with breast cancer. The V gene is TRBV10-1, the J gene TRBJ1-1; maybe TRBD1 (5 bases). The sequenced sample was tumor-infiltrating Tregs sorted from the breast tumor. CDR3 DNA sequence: TGCGCCAGCAGCCCCGAACGGTCAGGGATTGAAGCTTTCTTT. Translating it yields CASSPERSGIEAFF.